These 5 T cell receptor beta chains were all obtained from the same sample, sequenced in a study of cytomegalovirus exposure and HLA in healthy donors. Primers included in the PCR were 60 Vbeta and 13 Jbeta primers. Only in-frame clones appear in the TCRdb table, and some are missing; sequencing was by immunoSEQ multiplex PCR. The data show roughly 170,000 clones, 84% seen once. Sequencing input: PBMCs. Receptors originate from a girl under 10 years old in good health and CMV-seropositive.

The rearrangement uses TRBV2 and TRBJ1-1; D uncertain. Germline lookup yields CDR1 SNHLY and CDR2 FYNNEI. This CDR3 has 12 amino acids. The germline V and J ends were trimmed by 7 bases and 11 bases, with 17 bases remaining between them. In DNA, the CDR3 is TGTGCCAGCACCTCTGGGCCTCCCCGGGCTTTCTTT. Encoded protein: CASTSGPPRAFF.

The chain couples TRBV9 to TRBJ1-1; 7 nucleotides match TRBD1. V lost 6 bases and J lost 1; bases outside the gene matches: 12. The CDR3 is 16 amino acids. The V gene's germline CDR1 is SGDLS and CDR2 YYNGEE. The CDR3 DNA sequence: TGTGCCAGCACCAGGGGGGCAGCCCGAGAGAACACTGAAGCTTTCTTT. The encoded protein is CASTRGAARENTEAFF.

In the case of this clone: At one boundary the junction diverges from the germline segment, which might be a read error. The chain joins TRBV7-9 to TRBJ2-7; 11 bases are a match to TRBD2. CDR3 length equals 17 residues. Germline V gene data show CDR1 as SEHNR and CDR2 as FQNEAQ (reference sequence). The chain's CDR3 is CSSSAQIAGGRRYEQYF. In DNA, the CDR3 is TGTTCCAGCAGCGCGCAGATAGCGGGAGGGCGGAGGTACGAGCAGTACTTC. The whole variable domain, filled in from reference TRBV7-9 and TRBJ2-7, reads DTGVSQNPRHKITKRGQNVTFRCDPISEHNRLYWYRQTLGQGPEFLTYFQNEAQLEKSRLLSDRFSAERPKGSFSTLEIQRTEQGDSAMYLCSSSAQIAGGRRYEQYFGPGTRLTVT.

The V and J genes are TRBV12-5 and TRBJ1-5; TRBD1 agrees at 9 bases. This CDR3 spans 16 amino acids. CDR1 LGHNT and CDR2 FRNRAP come from the germline V gene. V lost 1 base to trimming and J lost 1 base; unmatched junction nucleotides: 2. The CDR3 sequence is CASGLGQGVSNQPQHF. The DNA for the CDR3 is TGTGCTAGTGGTTTGGGACAGGGGGTGAGCAATCAGCCCCAGCATTTT.

The rearrangement uses TRBV28 and TRBJ1-2, with D perhaps matching TRBD1 (5 bases). This CDR3 spans 14 amino acids. Germline V gene data show CDR1 as MDHEN and CDR2 as SYDVKM. Trimming pared 3 bases from V and 5 bases from J, leaving 13 bases between. In DNA, the CDR3 is TGTGCCAGCAGTTTCCCAGTGACAGATTATGGCTACACCTTC. It is translated as CASSFPVTDYGYTF.